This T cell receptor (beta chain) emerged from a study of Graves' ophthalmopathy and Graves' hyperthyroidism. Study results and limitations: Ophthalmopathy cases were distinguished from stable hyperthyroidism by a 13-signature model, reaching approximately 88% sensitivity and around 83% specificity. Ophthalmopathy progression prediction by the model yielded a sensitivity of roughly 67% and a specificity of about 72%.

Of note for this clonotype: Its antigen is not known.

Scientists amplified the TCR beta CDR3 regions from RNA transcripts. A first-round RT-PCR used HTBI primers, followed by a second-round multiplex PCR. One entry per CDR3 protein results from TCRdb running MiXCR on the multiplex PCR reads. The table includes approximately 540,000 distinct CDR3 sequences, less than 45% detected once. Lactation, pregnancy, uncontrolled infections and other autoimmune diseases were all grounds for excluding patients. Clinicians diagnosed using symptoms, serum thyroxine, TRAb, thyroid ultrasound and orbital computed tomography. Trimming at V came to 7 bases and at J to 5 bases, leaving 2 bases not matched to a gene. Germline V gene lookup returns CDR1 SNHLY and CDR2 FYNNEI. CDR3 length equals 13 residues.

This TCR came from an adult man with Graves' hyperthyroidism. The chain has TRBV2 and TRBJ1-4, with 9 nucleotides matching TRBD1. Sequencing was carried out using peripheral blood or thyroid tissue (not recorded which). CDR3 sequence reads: CASMGTGNEKLFF. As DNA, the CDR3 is TGTGCCAGCATGGGGACAGGGAATGAAAAACTGTTTTTT.